Below are 7 T cell receptor beta chains sequenced from a single sample in a study of shared clonotypes between healthy human individuals. TCRdb's copy holds only in-frame clones and misses some; the assay was immunoSEQ multiplex PCR. The table lists some 2,000,000 clones, about 95% of them singletons. Naivety among CD8 cells was defined by CD45RO negativity and positive CCR7 selection, thereby excluding terminally differentiated effector memory CD45RA+ cells. Source material: naive CD8+ T cells sorted from blood. The receptor source for this set is a man between 18 and 29 years old in good health.

The chain employs TRBV27 and TRBJ2-2; D is perhaps TRBD1 or TRBD2 (5 bases each). V lost 4 bases to trimming and J lost 3 bases, with 21 bases between them. Germline CDR1 reads MNHEY; CDR2 reads SMNVEV (reference sequence). This CDR3 region has 18 residues. This CDR3 is CASSSTWTDLGHTGELFF. The CDR3 coding sequence is TGTGCCAGCAGTTCTACCTGGACTGACTTGGGGCACACCGGGGAGCTGTTTTTT.

Comment on this clone: The same CDR3 also results from other DNA sequences found in this sample. CDR3 residues: CASSFQGNEQFF. DNA of the CDR3: TGTGCCAGCAGCTTTCAGGGCAATGAGCAGTTCTTC. The chain has TRBV5-6 and TRBJ2-1, with a weak D call TRBD1 (5 bases). Deletions cut 2 bases from V and 6 bases from J, with 6 bases between. The CDR3 contains 12 residues. CDR1 is SGHDT, CDR2 YYEEEE, per germline.

The gene calls are TRBV19 and TRBJ2-3, with 10 positions matching TRBD1. Germline-derived CDR1 and CDR2 are LNHDA and SQIVND (reference sequence). The CDR3 extends over 18 amino acids. J lost 6 bases, V lost 0 bases, and 12 bases had no gene match. The CDR3 DNA follows: TGTGCCAGTAGTATAGAGGGACAGGGGCGCATCGGAGGGGATACGCAGTATTTT. It yields the protein CASSIEGQGRIGGDTQYF.

The V gene is TRBV4-1, the J gene TRBJ2-7; 9 bases are shared with TRBD1. The germline V gene has CDR1 MGHRA and CDR2 YSYEKL. Unmatched junction bases numbered 8, after V lost 5 bases and J lost 0 bases. This CDR3 spans 16 amino acids. The CDR3 sequence: CASSYATGGYSYEQYF. The CDR3 coding sequence is TGCGCCAGCAGCTATGCGACAGGGGGTTACTCCTACGAGCAGTACTTC.

The chain couples TRBV2 to TRBJ2-7, with 7 bases aligning to TRBD1. The germline V gene has CDR1 SNHLY and CDR2 FYNNEI. This CDR3 comprises 16 residues. Germline trimming cut 7 bases from V and 3 bases from J; bases unmatched to any gene: 15. The CDR3 loop reads CASTAGTALFLYEQYF. CDR3 sequence (DNA): TGTGCCAGCACCGCCGGGACAGCACTCTTTCTCTACGAGCAGTACTTC.

The chain employs TRBV2 and TRBJ2-1; the D call may be TRBD1 or TRBD2 (6 bases each). Between the trimmed V and J ends, which lost 4 bases and 7 bases, there was a span of 20 bases. The CDR3 extends over 16 amino acids. Germline assignment: CDR1 SNHLY and CDR2 FYNNEI. CDR3 protein: CASSVGGRGGMNEQFF. The DNA for the CDR3 is TGTGCCAGCAGTGTCGGGGGCCGAGGTGGTATGAATGAGCAGTTCTTC. The full variable domain, rest sourced from reference TRBV2 and TRBJ2-1, is EPEVTQTPSHQVTQMGQEVILRCVPISNHLYFYWYRQILGQKVEFLVSFYNNEISEKSEIFDDQFSVERPDGSNFTLKIRSTKLEDSAMYFCASSVGGRGGMNEQFFGPGTRLTVL.

Notes on this clone: This sample includes further DNA sequences coding for the same CDR3. This chain links TRBV9 with TRBJ1-2, with TRBD1 as a possible D gene (5 bases). V lost 0 bases, J lost 3 bases, and 6 bases lay in between. This CDR3 has 13 amino acids. The germline V gene encodes CDR1 SGDLS and CDR2 YYNGEE. The CDR3 nucleotides read TGTGCCAGCAGCGTAGGGGACGACTATGGCTACACCTTC. Translating it yields CASSVGDDYGYTF.